This is a list of T cell receptor beta chains from one sample in a study of blood T cells in healthy people across ages. TCRdb reanalysed the 5' RACE reads using MiXCR and keeps one entry per CDR3 protein. The sample contains under 1,100,000 distinct CDR3 sequences, 20% to 25% of which appear only once. These sequences were also reported in another study, on T cells of mothers and their children.

Sequencing input: blood. The receptors were gathered from a girl aged 2 to 9 in good health. Each CDR3 is given with its conserved first and last residue. The order of the fields is V gene, D gene, J gene, clone size, CDR3 protein, CDR3 DNA. A D gene is named only where the DNA matches it firmly. Expanded clones get a size class; other rows say once, few or many, or leave the size out.

v_gene: TRBV9; d_gene: .; j_gene: TRBJ2-7; abundance: few; CDR3aa: CASSVWGGQLDEQYF; CDR3nt: TGTGCCAGCAGCGTATGGGGGGGGCAGTTGGACGAGCAGTACTTC
v_gene: TRBV3-1; d_gene: .; j_gene: TRBJ2-3; abundance: few; CDR3aa: CASSQRTSTDTQYF; CDR3nt: TGTGCCAGCAGCCAACGGACGTCCACAGATACGCAGTATTTT
v_gene: TRBV7-3; d_gene: TRBD1; j_gene: TRBJ1-2; abundance: .; CDR3aa: CASSLLGQGMDGYTF; CDR3nt: TGTGCCAGCAGCTTACTCGGACAGGGGATGGATGGCTACACCTTC
v_gene: TRBV6-1; d_gene: .; j_gene: TRBJ2-5; abundance: .; CDR3aa: CASSGGAVGVGETQYF; CDR3nt: TGTGCCAGCAGTGGAGGGGCAGTGGGAGTTGGGGAGACCCAGTACTTC
v_gene: TRBV10-3; d_gene: .; j_gene: TRBJ1-1; abundance: .; CDR3aa: CAISGRIRNAEGTEAFF; CDR3nt: TGTGCCATCAGTGGCCGCATACGAAACGCCGAAGGAACTGAAGCTTTCTTT
v_gene: TRBV7-9; d_gene: .; j_gene: TRBJ2-3; abundance: few; CDR3aa: CASSLLSLGNTQYF; CDR3nt: TGTGCCAGCAGCCTACTATCTTTGGGGAATACGCAGTATTTT
v_gene: TRBV9; d_gene: TRBD2; j_gene: TRBJ2-7; abundance: few; CDR3aa: CASSVEVAGIHEQYF; CDR3nt: TGTGCCAGCAGCGTAGAAGTAGCGGGGATCCACGAGCAGTACTTC
v_gene: TRBV29-1; d_gene: .; j_gene: TRBJ2-5; abundance: few; CDR3aa: CSVARGGEETQYF; CDR3nt: TGCAGCGTTGCAAGGGGCGGGGAAGAGACCCAGTACTTC
v_gene: TRBV10-2; d_gene: .; j_gene: TRBJ1-5; abundance: few; CDR3aa: CASSDEFMPQHF; CDR3nt: TGCGCCAGCAGTGACGAGTTTATGCCCCAGCATTTT
v_gene: TRBV3-1; d_gene: .; j_gene: TRBJ2-1; abundance: few; CDR3aa: CASSPSGSWEQFF; CDR3nt: TGTGCCAGCAGCCCCTCGGGCTCTTGGGAGCAGTTCTTC
v_gene: TRBV12-5; d_gene: .; j_gene: TRBJ2-7; abundance: .; CDR3aa: CASGLGFYEQYF; CDR3nt: TGTGCTAGTGGTTTGGGCTTCTACGAGCAGTACTTC
v_gene: TRBV29-1; d_gene: TRBD2; j_gene: TRBJ2-3; abundance: few; CDR3aa: CSVEESFALAEFGPSTDTQYF; CDR3nt: TGCAGCGTTGAAGAGAGTTTCGCCCTAGCGGAGTTCGGACCTAGCACAGATACGCAGTATTTT
v_gene: TRBV29-1; d_gene: .; j_gene: TRBJ1-2; abundance: .; CDR3aa: CSVLEDGPYTF; CDR3nt: TGCAGCGTGCTAGAAGACGGTCCATACACCTTC
v_gene: TRBV20-1; d_gene: .; j_gene: TRBJ2-6; abundance: .; CDR3aa: CSARSPGRGISGANVLTF; CDR3nt: TGCAGTGCTAGAAGCCCGGGACGGGGGATTTCTGGGGCCAACGTCCTGACTTTC
v_gene: TRBV10-3; d_gene: TRBD1; j_gene: TRBJ1-2; abundance: few; CDR3aa: CAISDPDRDRYGYTF; CDR3nt: TGTGCCATCAGTGACCCGGACAGGGACCGCTATGGCTACACCTTC
v_gene: TRBV7-9; d_gene: .; j_gene: TRBJ2-3; abundance: few; CDR3aa: CASGWRSYYRRDLADTQYF; CDR3nt: TGTGCCAGCGGGTGGAGGTCTTACTATCGAAGGGATTTAGCAGATACGCAGTATTTT
v_gene: TRBV20-1; d_gene: .; j_gene: TRBJ2-4; abundance: .; CDR3aa: CSAEGGVGNIQYF; CDR3nt: TGCAGTGCTGAAGGGGGGGTAGGGAACATTCAGTACTTC
v_gene: TRBV2; d_gene: TRBD1; j_gene: TRBJ1-4; abundance: .; CDR3aa: CASIPDRTMNEKLFF; CDR3nt: TGTGCCAGCATCCCGGACAGGACTATGAATGAAAAACTGTTTTTT
v_gene: TRBV7-9; d_gene: TRBD1; j_gene: TRBJ2-5; abundance: .; CDR3aa: CASSSRGPHQETQYF; CDR3nt: TGTGCCAGCAGCTCTAGGGGGCCTCACCAAGAGACCCAGTACTTC
v_gene: TRBV6-1; d_gene: .; j_gene: TRBJ2-5; abundance: .; CDR3aa: CASSEDAGDVWETQYF; CDR3nt: TGTGCCAGCAGTGAAGACGCAGGGGACGTCTGGGAGACCCAGTACTTC
v_gene: TRBV2; d_gene: .; j_gene: TRBJ2-7; abundance: .; CDR3aa: CASSEGPPTGGLYEQYF; CDR3nt: TGTGCCAGCAGTGAAGGTCCGCCCACGGGGGGCCTCTACGAGCAGTACTTC
v_gene: TRBV7-3; d_gene: .; j_gene: TRBJ1-4; abundance: .; CDR3aa: CASSLRPPVYRGWFEKLFF; CDR3nt: TGTGCCAGCAGCTTACGTCCCCCCGTATATAGGGGTTGGTTCGAAAAACTGTTTTTT
v_gene: TRBV29-1; d_gene: .; j_gene: TRBJ2-3; abundance: few; CDR3aa: CSVRDSGSPTDTRYF; CDR3nt: TGCAGCGTTAGAGACTCGGGATCTCCCACAGATACGCGGTATTTT
v_gene: TRBV11-2; d_gene: .; j_gene: TRBJ2-3; abundance: few; CDR3aa: CASSHGGSTDTQYF; CDR3nt: TGTGCCAGCAGCCACGGGGGCTCTACAGATACGCAGTATTTT
v_gene: TRBV7-3; d_gene: .; j_gene: TRBJ2-5; abundance: .; CDR3aa: CDSSLGPKGTLLETQYF; CDR3nt: TGTGACAGCAGCTTAGGCCCGAAGGGGACTTTATTGGAGACCCAGTACTTC
v_gene: TRBV20-1; d_gene: .; j_gene: TRBJ1-1; abundance: .; CDR3aa: CSVGTPRGEAFF; CDR3nt: TGCAGTGTTGGGACCCCACGGGGGGAAGCTTTCTTT
v_gene: TRBV14; d_gene: .; j_gene: TRBJ1-3; abundance: .; CDR3aa: CASSGTERVNGNTIYF; CDR3nt: TGTGCCAGCAGCGGAACCGAACGGGTTAATGGAAACACCATATATTTT